The sequence of this TCR beta chain was determined in a study of blood T cell repertoires in COVID-19. Study details: The analysed material was cDNA or gDNA that came from T cells, B-cell-depleted T cells, or PBMCs.

How the authors handled the data: Researchers report that nucleated cell counts were estimated from reference gene primer amplification. Some clones are missing from TCRdb's copy, which holds only in-frame ones; the method was immunoSEQ multiplex PCR. V and J calls plus clone size are reproduced from that table; the DNA served to infer D and trimming. The top ten hold more than 2.5% of the sample, which has about 180,000 clones, roughly 85% seen once. V gave up 1 base and J gave up 6 bases, with 13 bases separating them. Germline CDR1 reads SGHTA; CDR2 reads FQGNSA. This CDR3 comprises 15 residues. The receptor was derived from a man in his sixties with acute or convalescent COVID-19. This chain links TRBV7-2 with TRBJ1-5; D remains ambiguous. Sequencing input: peripheral blood. CDR3 loop: CASSLEWAGSQPQHF. In nucleotides, the CDR3 is TGTGCCAGCAGCTTAGAGTGGGCGGGCTCTCAGCCCCAGCATTTT.